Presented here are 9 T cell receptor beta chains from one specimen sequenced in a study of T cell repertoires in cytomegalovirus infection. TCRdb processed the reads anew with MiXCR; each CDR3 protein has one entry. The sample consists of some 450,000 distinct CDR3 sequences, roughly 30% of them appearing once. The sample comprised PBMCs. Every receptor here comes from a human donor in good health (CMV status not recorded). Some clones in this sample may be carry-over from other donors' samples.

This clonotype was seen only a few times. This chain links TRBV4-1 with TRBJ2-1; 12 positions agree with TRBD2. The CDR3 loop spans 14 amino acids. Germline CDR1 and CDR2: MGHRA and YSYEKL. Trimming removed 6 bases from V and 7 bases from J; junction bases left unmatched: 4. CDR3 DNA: TGCGCCAGCAGAATTCTAGCGGGGGGGAATGAGCAGTTCTTC. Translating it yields CASRILAGGNEQFF.

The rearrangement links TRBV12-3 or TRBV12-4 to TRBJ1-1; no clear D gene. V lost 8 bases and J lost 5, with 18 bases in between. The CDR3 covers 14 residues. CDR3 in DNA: TGTGCCAGCGGCTCCACACCGGTTCGTACTGAAGCTTTCTTT. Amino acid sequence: CASGSTPVRTEAFF.

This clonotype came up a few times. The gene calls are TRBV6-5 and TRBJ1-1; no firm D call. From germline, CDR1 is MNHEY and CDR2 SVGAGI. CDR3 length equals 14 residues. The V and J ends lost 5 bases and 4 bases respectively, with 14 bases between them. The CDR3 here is CASSPFGVPTEAFF. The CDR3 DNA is TGTGCCAGCAGTCCCTTTGGAGTACCCACTGAAGCTTTCTTT.

The CDR3, as DNA: TGTGCCAGCAGTAACGACAGGGACCCCTACAATGAGCAGTTCTTC. Translating it yields CASSNDRDPYNEQFF. This chain connects TRBV6-2 or TRBV6-3 to TRBJ2-1; 7 nucleotides match TRBD1. With V trimmed by 5 bases and J by 2 bases, 6 bases remained unmatched. Germline assignment: CDR1 MNHEY and CDR2 SVGEGT. The CDR3 is 15 residues long.

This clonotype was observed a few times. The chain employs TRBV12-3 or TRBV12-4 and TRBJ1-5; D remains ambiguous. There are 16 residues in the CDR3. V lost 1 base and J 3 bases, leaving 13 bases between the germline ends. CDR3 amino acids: CASSLGGSLLNQPQHF. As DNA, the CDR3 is TGTGCCAGCAGTTTAGGAGGATCCCTCCTCAATCAGCCCCAGCATTTT.

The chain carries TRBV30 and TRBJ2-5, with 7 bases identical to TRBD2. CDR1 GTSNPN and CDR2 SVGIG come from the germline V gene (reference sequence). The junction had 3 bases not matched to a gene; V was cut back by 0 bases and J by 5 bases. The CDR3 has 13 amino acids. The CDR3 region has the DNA TGTGCCTGGAGTGTGGGAGGGTTGGAGACCCAGTACTTC. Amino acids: CAWSVGGLETQYF. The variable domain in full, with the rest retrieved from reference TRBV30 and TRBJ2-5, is SQTIHQWPATLVQPVGSPLSLECTVEGTSNPNLYWYRQAAGRGLQLLFYSVGIGQISSEVPQNLSASRPQDRQFILSSKKLLLSDSGFYLCAWSVGGLETQYFGPGTRLLVL.

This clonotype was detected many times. Here the CDR3 reads CASSYIAGGMAGELFF. As DNA, the CDR3 is TGTGCCAGCAGCTACATAGCGGGGGGGATGGCCGGGGAGCTGTTTTTT. J is TRBJ2-2 and V is TRBV7-2; 11 nucleotides line up with TRBD2. This CDR3 has 16 residues. Germline CDR1 SGHTA, CDR2 FQGNSA. V was clipped by 4 bases and J by 6 bases; unmatched bases: 7.

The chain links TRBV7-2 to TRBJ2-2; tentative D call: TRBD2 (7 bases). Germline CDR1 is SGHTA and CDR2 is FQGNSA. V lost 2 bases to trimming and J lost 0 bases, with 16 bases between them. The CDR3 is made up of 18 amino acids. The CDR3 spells CASSLRGGLGANTGELFF. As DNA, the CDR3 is TGTGCCAGCAGCTTAAGGGGGGGACTCGGGGCGAACACCGGGGAGCTGTTTTTT.

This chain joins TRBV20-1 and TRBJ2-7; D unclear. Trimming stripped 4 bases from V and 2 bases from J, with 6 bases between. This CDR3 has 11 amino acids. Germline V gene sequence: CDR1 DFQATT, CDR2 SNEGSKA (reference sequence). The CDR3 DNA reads TGCAGTGCTATTATAGCCTACGAGCAGTACTTC. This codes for CSAIIAYEQYF.